Listed here are 26 T cell receptor beta chains from one sample, sequenced in a study of T cell responses to AZD1222 COVID-19 vaccine. Sequenced by immunoSEQ multiplex PCR; TCRdb stores in-frame clones only, minus some. The sample shows 90,000 to 100,000 clones, 70% to 90% of them seen only once. Material: peripheral blood, obtained on day 0 of AZD1222 vaccination. The receptors originated from an adult in good health.

This chain links TRBV10-2 with TRBJ1-6; D is undetermined. The germline CDR1 and CDR2 sequences are WSHSY and SAAADI. The CDR3 totals 15 residues. V dropped 4 bases and J dropped 0 bases, with 7 bases sitting between them. CDR3 nucleotide sequence: TGCGCCAGCAGTGTACAGAGCTCCTATAATTCACCCCTCCACTTT. Amino acid sequence: CASSVQSSYNSPLHF.

This clone appeared a single time. The chain couples TRBV19 to TRBJ2-3; D is unclear. The germline V gene encodes CDR1 LNHDA and CDR2 SQIVND (reference sequence). This CDR3 region has 13 residues. V was cut by 8 bases and J by 2 bases, with 11 bases left in between. The CDR3 region is CASSHADTDTQYF. CDR3 nucleotides: TGTGCCAGTTCTCACGCAGACACAGATACGCAGTATTTT.

The chain recombines TRBV7-9 with TRBJ2-5; 12 positions agree with TRBD2. The germline V gene encodes CDR1 SEHNR and CDR2 FQNEAQ (reference sequence). V was pared by 6 bases and J by 5 bases, with 1 base of the junction left unmatched. The CDR3 extends over 13 amino acids. CDR3 sequence (DNA): TGTGCCAGCAGGACTAGCGGGGGTGAGACCCAGTACTTC. It codes for CASRTSGGETQYF.

This clone has only one observation. The chain uses TRBV4-3 and TRBJ1-2; 8 positions match TRBD1. The CDR3 covers 14 residues. Germline V gene data show CDR1 as LGHNA and CDR2 as YSLEER. V lost 3 bases and J lost 8; bases outside the gene matches: 8. CDR3 in DNA: TGCGCCAGCAGCCATCGGACAGGGTCGGGGGGCTACACCTTC. Protein sequence: CASSHRTGSGGYTF.

The J gene is TRBJ1-6, the V gene TRBV11-3; the D gene is possibly TRBD1 (5 bases). Looked up from germline, CDR1 is SGHNT and CDR2 is YENEEA. V gave up 8 bases and J gave up 7 bases, with 27 bases separating them. The CDR3 is 18 amino acids. CDR3 nucleotides: TGTGCCAGCGTATGGCTAGACAGCCTGTTACGCAAAAATTCACCCCTCCACTTT. It encodes CASVWLDSLLRKNSPLHF.

The chain employs TRBV4-3 and TRBJ2-1; D is possibly TRBD2 (7 bases). Trimming took 2 bases from V and 7 from J, leaving 15 bases between them. Germline CDR1 LGHNA, CDR2 YSLEER. This CDR3 is 15 amino acids long. For the CDR3, the DNA is TGCGCCAGCAGCCAATGGGGGGGCCTATGGAATGAGCAGTTCTTC. Its protein is CASSQWGGLWNEQFF.

This chain connects TRBV12-3 or TRBV12-4 to TRBJ1-1; no reliable D call. The CDR3 covers 13 residues. V lost 8 bases and J lost 0, with 10 bases in between. The CDR3 DNA reads TGTGCCAGCGATACCTACTTGAACACTGAAGCTTTCTTT. Translation: CASDTYLNTEAFF.

This chain connects TRBV5-1 to TRBJ2-3; perhaps TRBD1 as D (5 bases). The CDR3 totals 14 residues. With 1 base removed from V and 5 bases from J, the gap between germline ends came to 11 bases. Per germline, CDR1 SGHRS and CDR2 YFSETQ. The CDR3 region is CASSLFLRGDTQYF. The CDR3 DNA reads TGCGCCAGCAGCTTGTTCCTAAGGGGAGATACGCAGTATTTT.

The rearrangement links TRBV3-1 (or the pseudogene TRBV3-2) to TRBJ1-1; 9 bases agree with TRBD1. The V segment lost 4 bases and the J segment 3 bases; nucleotides outside the gene matches: 3. CDR1 is LGHDT, CDR2 YNNKEL, per germline (reference sequence). The CDR3 totals 14 residues. The CDR3: CASSPGQGHTEAFF. CDR3 DNA: TGTGCCAGCAGCCCTGGACAGGGGCACACTGAAGCTTTCTTT.

This sequence joins TRBV6-4 and TRBJ2-3, with 9 bases lining up with TRBD2. CDR3 length: 15 residues. Unmatched junction bases numbered 4, after V lost 4 bases and J lost 2 bases. Germline V gene data show CDR1 as MRHNA and CDR2 as SNTAGT. The CDR3 coding sequence is TGTGCCAGCAGTGGAGGCGGGGGGGCCACAGATACGCAGTATTTT. Its translation is CASSGGGGATDTQYF.

Ten or more counts support this clone. At one end, the junction sequence differs from germline, possibly due to a read error. This chain connects TRBV7-9 to TRBJ2-7; 8 bases match TRBD1. CDR3 length equals 12 residues. Germline lookup yields CDR1 SEHNR and CDR2 FQNEAQ (reference sequence). In DNA, the CDR3 is TGTGCCAGCAGCGTGGGGGACAGGACCGGAGTCTTC. It encodes CASSVGDRTGVF.

The rearrangement links TRBV5-1 to TRBJ1-1; tentative D call: TRBD1 (5 bases). CDR3 size: 14 residues. V was pared by 3 bases and J by 1 base, with 10 bases between. Germline lookup yields CDR1 SGHRS and CDR2 YFSETQ. CDR3 DNA: TGCGCCAGCAGCTCGGACGGGGCGAACACTGAAGCTTTCTTT. It encodes CASSSDGANTEAFF.

The CDR3 sequence is CASSAWTGNTEAFF. DNA of the CDR3: TGTGCCAGTAGTGCCTGGACAGGGAACACTGAAGCTTTCTTT. The genes are TRBV19 and TRBJ1-1, with 7 bases that match TRBD1. The junction had 4 bases not matched to a gene; V was cut back by 5 bases and J by 1 base. Germline lookup yields CDR1 LNHDA and CDR2 SQIVND (reference sequence). The length of the CDR3 is 14 residues.

This chain links TRBV3-1 (or the pseudogene TRBV3-2) with TRBJ1-3; 8 nucleotides align to TRBD1. The CDR3 length is 18 residues. Germline CDR1 and CDR2: LGHDT and YNNKEL (reference sequence). V gave up 1 base and J gave up 6 bases; unmatched junction bases: 14. The CDR3 loop reads CASSQVSDFWTGKNTIYF. CDR3 nucleotide sequence: TGTGCCAGCAGCCAAGTCTCGGATTTCTGGACAGGGAAAAACACCATATATTTT.

This chain uses TRBV18 with TRBJ1-1; 7 bases map to TRBD1. The CDR3 length is 16 residues. CDR1 and CDR2 (germline): KGHSH, LQKENI. V dropped 4 bases and J dropped 3; count of bases not matched to a gene: 11. The DNA for the CDR3 is TGTGCCAGCTCACTTTACAGAGGACAGGAGCACACTGAAGCTTTCTTT. As protein: CASSLYRGQEHTEAFF.

J is TRBJ2-7 and V is TRBV18; D is unresolved. Looked up from germline, CDR1 is KGHSH and CDR2 is LQKENI. The CDR3 has 15 residues. Trimming took 3 bases from V and 2 from J, leaving 14 bases between them. CDR3 sequence reads: CASSPFAAETYEQYF. The CDR3, as DNA: TGTGCCAGCTCACCTTTCGCGGCCGAGACCTACGAGCAGTACTTC.

The rearrangement joins TRBV29-1 to TRBJ2-5; D is tentatively TRBD1 or TRBD2 (5 bases each). The germline V and J ends were trimmed by 4 bases and 5 bases, with 14 bases remaining between them. Germline lookup yields CDR1 SQVTM and CDR2 ANQGSEA. The CDR3 covers 13 residues. This CDR3 is CSVVEGSGETQYF. The CDR3, as DNA: TGCAGCGTTGTTGAGGGCTCAGGGGAGACCCAGTACTTC.

V and J are TRBV10-3 and TRBJ1-2; D gene uncertain. This CDR3 spans 12 amino acids. Germline V gene data show CDR1 as ENHRY and CDR2 as SYGVKD. Trimming took off 7 bases at V and 11 bases at J, with 17 bases between the two ends. The DNA of the CDR3 is TGTGCCATCATGGCCACCGGGGAGAGGTACACCTTC. Translated, it gives CAIMATGERYTF.

This clone was seen once. The chain links TRBV2 to TRBJ1-1; TRBD1 might be the D (6 bases). This CDR3 has 13 residues. Germline V gene lookup returns CDR1 SNHLY and CDR2 FYNNEI. Trimming took off 4 bases at V and 5 bases at J, with 11 bases between the two ends. The CDR3 DNA reads as TGTGCCAGCAGTGGACAGGCGGGGACTGAAGCTTTCTTT. It translates to CASSGQAGTEAFF.

The gene calls are TRBV28 and TRBJ1-3; D is ambiguous. CDR3 length: 12 residues. Germline assignment: CDR1 MDHEN and CDR2 SYDVKM. V lost 5 bases and J lost 4, with 6 bases in between. CDR3 sequence: CASSILGNTIYF. The CDR3 DNA is TGTGCCAGCAGTATACTGGGAAACACCATATATTTT.

The CDR3 DNA reads TGTGCCAGCAGCTTTTTCAGGAGTACAGATACGCAGTATTTT. Amino acid sequence: CASSFFRSTDTQYF. This rearrangement joins TRBV7-2 to TRBJ2-3, with unresolved D. The CDR3 consists of 14 residues. CDR1 SGHTA and CDR2 FQGNSA come from the germline V gene. V shed 3 bases and J shed 3 bases, with 10 bases lying between them.

The chain combines TRBV5-4 with TRBJ1-5; D remains ambiguous. Looked up from germline, CDR1 is SGHNT and CDR2 is YYREEE (reference sequence). The CDR3 loop spans 13 amino acids. V lost 2 bases to trimming and J lost 8 bases, with 11 bases between them. The CDR3 coding sequence is TGTGCCAGCAGCTTTTCTGGGATGGAGCCCCAGCATTTT. This encodes CASSFSGMEPQHF.

The V and J genes are TRBV30 and TRBJ2-1; 10 bases line up with TRBD2. The CDR3 consists of 16 residues. CDR1 GTSNPN and CDR2 SVGIG come from the germline V gene (reference sequence). The ends lost 0 bases at V and 4 bases at J; junction bases unmatched: 6. CDR3 loop: CAWSVNPAGGYNEQFF. DNA for the CDR3: TGTGCCTGGAGTGTAAACCCAGCGGGGGGGTACAATGAGCAGTTCTTC.

The CDR3 here is CASRTTSGGAYEQYF. The CDR3 DNA is TGTGCCAGCAGGACAACTAGCGGGGGGGCCTACGAGCAGTACTTC. The chain combines TRBV6-6 with TRBJ2-7; 13 bases line up with TRBD2. CDR3 length equals 15 residues. The ends lost 6 bases at V and 2 bases at J; junction bases unmatched: 4. Germline V gene data show CDR1 as MNHNY and CDR2 as SVGAGI (reference sequence).

This clone was observed a single time. This rearrangement joins TRBV7-2 to TRBJ2-7; 15 nucleotides match TRBD2. With V trimmed by 4 bases and J by 3 bases, 7 bases remained unmatched. This CDR3 is 17 amino acids long. CDR1 is SGHTA and CDR2 is FQGNSA in the germline V gene. CDR3 in amino acids: CASSSPGLAGGLYEQYF. CDR3 bases: TGTGCCAGCAGCTCGCCGGGACTAGCGGGGGGCCTCTACGAGCAGTACTTC. The variable domain in full, completed from reference TRBV7-2 and TRBJ2-7, reads GAGVSQSPSNKVTEKGKDVELRCDPISGHTALYWYRQSLGQGLEFLIYFQGNSAPDKSGLPSDRFSAERTGGSVSTLTIQRTQQEDSAVYLCASSSPGLAGGLYEQYFGPGTRLTVT.

The chain carries TRBV9 and TRBJ1-1; a possible D gene is TRBD1 (5 bases). Trimming shortened V by 4 bases and J by 0 bases, and 19 bases separated the two germline ends. The CDR3 loop spans 17 amino acids. In germline, CDR1 is SGDLS, CDR2 YYNGEE. The CDR3 sequence: CASSIEMGGGLNTEAFF. For the CDR3, the DNA is TGTGCCAGCAGCATAGAAATGGGGGGAGGCCTGAACACTGAAGCTTTCTTT.